Listed below are T cell receptor beta chains from one sample, sequenced in a study of cytomegalovirus exposure and HLA in healthy donors. Repertoires were generated with immunoSEQ multiplex PCR, while TCRdb's copy carries only in-frame clones and drops some. The table lists 190,000 or so clones, roughly 80% of them singletons. Sequenced: PBMCs. The receptor source for this set is a woman aged 18-29 years in good health and CMV-seropositive. Each CDR3 is given with its conserved first and last residue. The D gene is left open where the match is weak. Expanded clones are given a class, and other clones once, few, many or no size at all.

V gene: TRBV4-1
D gene: TRBD2
clone size: few
J gene: TRBJ2-2
CDR3 DNA: TGCGCCAGCAGCCAGATTACCGGACTAGCCACCGGGGAGCTGTTTTTT
CDR3 protein: CASSQITGLATGELFF

V gene: TRBV12-5
D gene: TRBD2
clone size: -
J gene: TRBJ2-2
CDR3 DNA: TGTGCTAGTGGTCCCCTCAGGACTAGCGGGTTAACCGGGGAGCTGTTTTTT
CDR3 protein: CASGPLRTSGLTGELFF

V gene: TRBV29-1
D gene: TRBD1
clone size: once
J gene: TRBJ2-1
CDR3 DNA: TGCAGCGTAAACGGACAGGGGATGCACAATGAGCAGTTCTTC
CDR3 protein: CSVNGQGMHNEQFF

V gene: TRBV18
D gene: -
clone size: once
J gene: TRBJ1-4
CDR3 DNA: TGTGCCAGCTCACCACGCTCCGAGGGGGAACTGTTTTTT
CDR3 protein: CASSPRSEGELFF

V gene: TRBV5-4
D gene: TRBD1
clone size: -
J gene: TRBJ1-2
CDR3 DNA: TGTGCCAGCAGCTCCCCCGGACAGGACTATGGCTACACCTTC
CDR3 protein: CASSSPGQDYGYTF

V gene: TRBV5-1
D gene: -
clone size: -
J gene: TRBJ2-3
CDR3 DNA: TGCGCCAGCAGCTTGACTCCAGGAGGTGGCACAGATACGCAGTATTTT
CDR3 protein: CASSLTPGGGTDTQYF

V gene: TRBV19
D gene: -
clone size: -
J gene: TRBJ2-4
CDR3 DNA: TGTGCCAGTAAGGAGAGGCCAGGGGACATTCAGTACTTC
CDR3 protein: CASKERPGDIQYF

V gene: TRBV7-2
D gene: TRBD2
clone size: -
J gene: TRBJ2-5
CDR3 DNA: TGTGCCAGCAGCTTTCGGGGGGACCAAGAGACCCAGTACTTC
CDR3 protein: CASSFRGDQETQYF

V gene: TRBV9
D gene: -
clone size: -
J gene: TRBJ2-1
CDR3 DNA: TGTGCCAGCAGCGTAGGGGGCCACCCCAATGAGCAGTTCTTC
CDR3 protein: CASSVGGHPNEQFF

V gene: TRBV5-1
D gene: -
clone size: -
J gene: TRBJ1-1
CDR3 DNA: TGCGCCAGTACAGGGCTTGTTAACACTGAAGCTTTCTTT
CDR3 protein: CASTGLVNTEAFF

V gene: TRBV13
D gene: TRBD2
clone size: -
J gene: TRBJ2-5
CDR3 DNA: TGTGCCAGCAAACGGGGACTAGCGGGCCAAGAGACCCAGTACTTC
CDR3 protein: CASKRGLAGQETQYF

V gene: TRBV27
D gene: -
clone size: -
J gene: TRBJ2-3
CDR3 DNA: TGTGCCAGCATGGCCGGGGACACAGATACGCAGTATTTT
CDR3 protein: CASMAGDTDTQYF

V gene: TRBV9
D gene: -
clone size: -
J gene: TRBJ1-1
CDR3 DNA: TGTGCCAGCAGCGCCGTAACTGAAGCTTTCTTT
CDR3 protein: CASSAVTEAFF

V gene: TRBV9
D gene: TRBD1
clone size: -
J gene: TRBJ1-5
CDR3 DNA: TGTGCCAGCAGCACAGGACAGGGTCAGCCCCAGCATTTT
CDR3 protein: CASSTGQGQPQHF

V gene: TRBV13
D gene: -
clone size: -
J gene: TRBJ1-2
CDR3 DNA: TGTGCCAGCAGCTTAGGGAAGGGGGTGAACTATGGCTACACCTTC
CDR3 protein: CASSLGKGVNYGYTF

V gene: TRBV19
D gene: -
clone size: -
J gene: TRBJ1-4
CDR3 DNA: TGTGCCAGTACCCGGACAACTTCTGCAACTAATGAAAAACTGTTTTTT
CDR3 protein: CASTRTTSATNEKLFF

V gene: TRBV7-2
D gene: -
clone size: -
J gene: TRBJ2-7
CDR3 DNA: TGTGCCAGCAGCTTAGACCAGGGGTACTCCTACGAGCAGTACTTC
CDR3 protein: CASSLDQGYSYEQYF

V gene: TRBV7-6
D gene: TRBD2
clone size: once
J gene: TRBJ2-2
CDR3 DNA: TGTGCCAGCAGCCACGGGGGGGCCGGAGAGACCGGGGAGCTGTTTTTT
CDR3 protein: CASSHGGAGETGELFF

V gene: TRBV6-1
D gene: TRBD1
clone size: few
J gene: TRBJ1-6
CDR3 DNA: TGTGCCGTCAGTGTCAGGGGGGTAAATTCACCCCTCCACTTT
CDR3 protein: CAVSVRGVNSPLHF

V gene: TRBV7-8
D gene: TRBD1
clone size: -
J gene: TRBJ2-7
CDR3 DNA: TGTGCCAGCAGCAAAGACAGGGGGCGAACCTACGAGCAGTACTTC
CDR3 protein: CASSKDRGRTYEQYF

V gene: TRBV5-1
D gene: TRBD1
clone size: -
J gene: TRBJ2-3
CDR3 DNA: TGCGCCAGCAGCTTGGCCAGGGACAGGGACACAGATACGCAGTATTTT
CDR3 protein: CASSLARDRDTDTQYF

V gene: TRBV12-1
D gene: -
clone size: -
J gene: TRBJ2-7
CDR3 DNA: TGTGCCAGCAGCTCGGGACAGGGGGCTTGGGAGCAGTACTTC
CDR3 protein: CASSSGQGAWEQYF

V gene: TRBV11-1
D gene: -
clone size: -
J gene: TRBJ2-7
CDR3 DNA: TGTGCCAGCAGCCGACGGGTAAACAACGAGCAGTACTTC
CDR3 protein: CASSRRVNNEQYF

V gene: TRBV10-2
D gene: TRBD1
clone size: -
J gene: TRBJ1-2
CDR3 DNA: TGCGCCAGCAGTGTAGACAGGGACTATGGCTACACCTTC
CDR3 protein: CASSVDRDYGYTF

V gene: TRBV27
D gene: -
clone size: -
J gene: TRBJ2-5
CDR3 DNA: TGTGCCAGCAGTTTAAGGGCAGGGCTAGAGACCCAGTACTTC
CDR3 protein: CASSLRAGLETQYF

V gene: TRBV9
D gene: TRBD1
clone size: -
J gene: TRBJ1-1
CDR3 DNA: TGTGCCAGCAGCCCACGGACAGGGACTGAAGCTTTCTTT
CDR3 protein: CASSPRTGTEAFF

V gene: TRBV6-1
D gene: -
clone size: -
J gene: TRBJ1-1
CDR3 DNA: TGTGCCAGCAGTGCTAAGAGGGTTGTGGGGATGAACACTGAAGCTTTCTTT
CDR3 protein: CASSAKRVVGMNTEAFF